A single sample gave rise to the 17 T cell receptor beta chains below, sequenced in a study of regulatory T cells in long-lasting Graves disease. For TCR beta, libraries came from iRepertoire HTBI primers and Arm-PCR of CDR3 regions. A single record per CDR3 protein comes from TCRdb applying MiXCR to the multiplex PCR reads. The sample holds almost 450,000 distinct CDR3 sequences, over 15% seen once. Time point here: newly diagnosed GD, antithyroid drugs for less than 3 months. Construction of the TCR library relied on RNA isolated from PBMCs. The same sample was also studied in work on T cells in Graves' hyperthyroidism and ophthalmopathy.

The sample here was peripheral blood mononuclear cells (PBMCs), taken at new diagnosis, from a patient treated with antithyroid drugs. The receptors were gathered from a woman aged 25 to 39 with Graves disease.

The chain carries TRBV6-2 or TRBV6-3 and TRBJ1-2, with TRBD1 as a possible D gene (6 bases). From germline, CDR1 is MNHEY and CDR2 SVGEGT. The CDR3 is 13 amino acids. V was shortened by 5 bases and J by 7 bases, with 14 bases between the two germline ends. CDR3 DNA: TGTGCCAGCAGTCCTGACAGGTGGGGTGGCTACACCTTC. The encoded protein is CASSPDRWGGYTF.

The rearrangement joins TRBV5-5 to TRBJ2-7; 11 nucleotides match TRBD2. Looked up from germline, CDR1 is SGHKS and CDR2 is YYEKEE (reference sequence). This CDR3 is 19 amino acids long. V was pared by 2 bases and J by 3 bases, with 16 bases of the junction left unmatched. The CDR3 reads CASSLTSGRWFGTFYEQYF. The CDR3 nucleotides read TGTGCCAGCAGCTTAACTAGCGGGAGATGGTTTGGAACTTTCTACGAGCAGTACTTC.

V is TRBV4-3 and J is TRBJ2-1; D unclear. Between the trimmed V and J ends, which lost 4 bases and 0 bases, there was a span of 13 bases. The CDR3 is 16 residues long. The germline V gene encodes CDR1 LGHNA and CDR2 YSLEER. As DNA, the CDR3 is TGCGCCAGCAGCCGGCCAGCAAGGAGCTCCTACAATGAGCAGTTCTTC. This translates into CASSRPARSSYNEQFF.

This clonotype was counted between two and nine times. The chain's CDR3 is CASSSKTSPGAGELFF. In nucleotides, the CDR3 is TGCGCCAGCAGCTCCAAGACTAGCCCTGGGGCCGGGGAGCTGTTTTTT. The rearrangement uses TRBV5-1 and TRBJ2-2; 7 positions match TRBD2. J was trimmed by 6 bases and V by 3 bases; bases with no gene match: 11. The CDR3 runs 16 residues. CDR1 and CDR2 (germline): SGHRS, YFSETQ. The full variable domain, in which reference TRBV5-1 and TRBJ2-2 provide the parts outside the CDR3, is KAGVTQTPRYLIKTRGQQVTLSCSPISGHRSVSWYQQTPGQGLQFLFEYFSETQRNKGNFPGRFSGRQFSNSRSEMNVSTLELGDSALYLCASSSKTSPGAGELFFGEGSRLTVL.

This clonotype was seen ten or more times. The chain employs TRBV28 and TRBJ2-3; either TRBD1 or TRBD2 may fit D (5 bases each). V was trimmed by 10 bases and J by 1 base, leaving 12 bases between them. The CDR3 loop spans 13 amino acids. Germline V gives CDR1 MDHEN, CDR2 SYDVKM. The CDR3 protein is CATSGRGTDTQYF. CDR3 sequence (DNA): TGTGCCACCTCAGGGCGGGGCACAGATACGCAGTATTTT.

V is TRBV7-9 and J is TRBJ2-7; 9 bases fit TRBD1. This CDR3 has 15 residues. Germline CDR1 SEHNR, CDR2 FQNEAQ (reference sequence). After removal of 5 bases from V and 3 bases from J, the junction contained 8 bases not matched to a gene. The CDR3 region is CASSIPGTGSYEQYF. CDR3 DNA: TGTGCCAGCAGCATCCCCGGGACAGGGAGCTACGAGCAGTACTTC.

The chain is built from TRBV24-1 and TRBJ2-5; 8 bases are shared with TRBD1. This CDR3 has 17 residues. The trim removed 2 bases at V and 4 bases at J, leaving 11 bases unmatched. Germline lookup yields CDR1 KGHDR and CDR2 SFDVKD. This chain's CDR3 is CATSDSGDRGGRETQYF. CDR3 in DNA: TGTGCCACCAGTGATTCAGGAGACAGGGGAGGCCGAGAGACCCAGTACTTC.

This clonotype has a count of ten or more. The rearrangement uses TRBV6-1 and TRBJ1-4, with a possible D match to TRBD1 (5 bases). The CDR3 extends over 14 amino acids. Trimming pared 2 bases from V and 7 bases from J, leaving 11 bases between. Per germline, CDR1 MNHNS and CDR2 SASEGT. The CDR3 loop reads CASSESGRSEKLFF. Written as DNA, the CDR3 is TGTGCCAGCAGTGAATCAGGGAGGTCTGAAAAACTGTTTTTT.

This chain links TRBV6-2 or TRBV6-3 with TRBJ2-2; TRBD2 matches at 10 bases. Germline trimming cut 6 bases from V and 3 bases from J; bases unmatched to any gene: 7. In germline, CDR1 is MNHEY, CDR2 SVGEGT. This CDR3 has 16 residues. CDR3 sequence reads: CASRRSGRGDTGELFF. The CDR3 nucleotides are TGTGCCAGCAGGAGAAGCGGGAGGGGTGACACCGGGGAGCTGTTTTTT.

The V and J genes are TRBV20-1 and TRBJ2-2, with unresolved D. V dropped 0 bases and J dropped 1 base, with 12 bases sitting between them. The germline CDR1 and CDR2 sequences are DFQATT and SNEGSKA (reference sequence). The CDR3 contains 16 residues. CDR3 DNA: TGCAGTGCTAGAGATGGGTCGTCTAAGAACACCGGGGAGCTGTTTTTT. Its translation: CSARDGSSKNTGELFF.

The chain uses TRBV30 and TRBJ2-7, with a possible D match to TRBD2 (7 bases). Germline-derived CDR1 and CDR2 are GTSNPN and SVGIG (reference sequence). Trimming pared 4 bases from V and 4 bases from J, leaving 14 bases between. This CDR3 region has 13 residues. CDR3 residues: CAWKRGRGYEQYF. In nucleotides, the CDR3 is TGTGCCTGGAAGAGGGGGAGGGGTTACGAGCAGTACTTC.

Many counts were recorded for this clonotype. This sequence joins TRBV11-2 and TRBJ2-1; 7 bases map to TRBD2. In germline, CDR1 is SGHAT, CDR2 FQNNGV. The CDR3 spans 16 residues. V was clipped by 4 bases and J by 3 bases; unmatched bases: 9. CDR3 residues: CASSSTSGTNYNEQFF. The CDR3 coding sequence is TGTGCCAGCAGCTCCACCAGCGGGACTAACTACAATGAGCAGTTCTTC.

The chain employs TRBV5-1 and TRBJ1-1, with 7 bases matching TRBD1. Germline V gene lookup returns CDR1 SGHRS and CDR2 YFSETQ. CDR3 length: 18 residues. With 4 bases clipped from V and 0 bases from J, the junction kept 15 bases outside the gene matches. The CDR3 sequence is CASSPPPGQQTMNTEAFF. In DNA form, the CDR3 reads TGCGCCAGCAGCCCCCCCCCGGGACAGCAAACAATGAACACTGAAGCTTTCTTT.

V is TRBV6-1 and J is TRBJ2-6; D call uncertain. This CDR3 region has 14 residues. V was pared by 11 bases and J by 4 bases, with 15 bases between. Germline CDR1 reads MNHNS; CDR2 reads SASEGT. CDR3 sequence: CAGADAPGANVLTF. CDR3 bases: TGTGCCGGAGCCGACGCCCCCGGGGCCAACGTCCTGACTTTC.

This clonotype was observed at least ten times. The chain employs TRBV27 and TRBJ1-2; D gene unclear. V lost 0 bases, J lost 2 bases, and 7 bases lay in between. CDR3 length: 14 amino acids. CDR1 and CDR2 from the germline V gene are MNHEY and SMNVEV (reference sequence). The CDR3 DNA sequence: TGTGCCAGCAGTTTATCTTACAGAAACTATGGCTACACCTTC. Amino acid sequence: CASSLSYRNYGYTF.

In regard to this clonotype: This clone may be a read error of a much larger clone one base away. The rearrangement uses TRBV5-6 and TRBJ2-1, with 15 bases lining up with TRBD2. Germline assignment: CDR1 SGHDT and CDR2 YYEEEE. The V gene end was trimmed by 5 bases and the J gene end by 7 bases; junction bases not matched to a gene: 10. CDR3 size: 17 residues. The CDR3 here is CASSTSSGTSGRNEQFF. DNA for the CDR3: TGTGCCAGCAGTACCTCCTCCGGGACTAGCGGGAGGAATGAGCAGTTCTTC.

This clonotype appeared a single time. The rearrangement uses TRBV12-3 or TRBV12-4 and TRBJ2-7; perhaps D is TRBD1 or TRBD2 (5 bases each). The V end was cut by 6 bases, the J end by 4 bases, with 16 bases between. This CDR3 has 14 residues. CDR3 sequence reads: CASRGDGGRYEQYF. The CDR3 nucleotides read TGTGCCAGCAGGGGGGACGGCGGTAGGTACGAGCAGTACTTC.